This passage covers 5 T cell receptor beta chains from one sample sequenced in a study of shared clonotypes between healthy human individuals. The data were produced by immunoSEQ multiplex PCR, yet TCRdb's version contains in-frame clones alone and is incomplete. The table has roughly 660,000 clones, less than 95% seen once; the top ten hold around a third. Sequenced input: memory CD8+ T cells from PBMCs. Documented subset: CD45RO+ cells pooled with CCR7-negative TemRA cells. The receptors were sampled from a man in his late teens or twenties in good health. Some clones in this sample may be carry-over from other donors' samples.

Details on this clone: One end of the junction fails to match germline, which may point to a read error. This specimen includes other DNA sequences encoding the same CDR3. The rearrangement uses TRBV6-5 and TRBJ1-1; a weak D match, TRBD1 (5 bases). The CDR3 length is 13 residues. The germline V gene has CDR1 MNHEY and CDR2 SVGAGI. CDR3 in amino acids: CASRPGSNTEAFF. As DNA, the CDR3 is TGTGCCAGCCGTCCAGGGTCGAACACTGAAGCGTTCTTT.

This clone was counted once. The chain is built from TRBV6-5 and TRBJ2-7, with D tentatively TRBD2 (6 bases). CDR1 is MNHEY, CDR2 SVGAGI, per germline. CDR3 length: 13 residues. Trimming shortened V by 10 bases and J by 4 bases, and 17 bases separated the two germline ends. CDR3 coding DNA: TGTGCCACCGCTAGCGTCTACCTTTACGAGCAGTACTTC. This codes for CATASVYLYEQYF.

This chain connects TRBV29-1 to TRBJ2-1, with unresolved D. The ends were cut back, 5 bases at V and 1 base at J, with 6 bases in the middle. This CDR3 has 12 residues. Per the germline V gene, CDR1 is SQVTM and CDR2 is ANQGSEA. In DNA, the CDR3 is TGCAGCGTTCGAGCGTCCTACAATGAGCAGTTCTTC. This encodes CSVRASYNEQFF.

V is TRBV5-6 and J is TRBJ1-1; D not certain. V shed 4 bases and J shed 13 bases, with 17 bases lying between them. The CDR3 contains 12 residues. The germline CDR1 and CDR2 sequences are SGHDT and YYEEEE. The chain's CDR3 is CASSIGTEWFFF. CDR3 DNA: TGTGCCAGCAGCATCGGTACAGAGTGGTTTTTCTTT.

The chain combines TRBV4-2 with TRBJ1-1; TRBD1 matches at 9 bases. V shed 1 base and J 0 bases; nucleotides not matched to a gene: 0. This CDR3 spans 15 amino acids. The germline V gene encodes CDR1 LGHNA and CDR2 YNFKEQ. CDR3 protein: CASSQGQGVNTEAFF. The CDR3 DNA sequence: TGTGCCAGCAGCCAAGGACAGGGGGTGAACACTGAAGCTTTCTTT.